Below, 8 T cell receptor beta chains from the same sample are listed, as sequenced in a study of response to subunit inactivated influenza vaccine. TCRdb re-called the RT-PCR reads with MiXCR, one entry per CDR3 protein. The table has 300,000 to 350,000 distinct CDR3 sequences, 20% to 25% seen once. The input for sequencing was PBMCs from blood, taken approximately 22 months after vaccination. The receptors here all came from a man aged 50-75 years who received an inactivated influenza vaccine.

This clonotype occurred many times. The rearrangement links TRBV20-1 to TRBJ1-1; D might be TRBD1 (6 bases). CDR1 and CDR2 (germline): DFQATT, SNEGSKA (reference sequence). The length of the CDR3 is 18 residues. The V end lost 6 bases, the J end lost 5 bases, and 31 bases lay between the germline ends. Written as DNA, the CDR3 is TGCAGTGCGAACGGACAGCTACGAATCGCCCCGCAGGTTACTGAAGCTTTCTTT. Its translation is CSANGQLRIAPQVTEAFF.

This clonotype has only a few counts. This chain uses TRBV11-3 with TRBJ2-3, with D uncertain. Germline V gene data show CDR1 as SGHNT and CDR2 as YENEEA. Trimming cost V 5 bases and J 7 bases, with 10 bases left between them. This CDR3 has 12 amino acids. In nucleotides, the CDR3 is TGTGCCAGCAGCGCCAACTTAAATACGCAGTATTTT. It is translated as CASSANLNTQYF.

Here the CDR3 DNA reads TGTGCCAGCGCATTCGCCGCGGGGGACGGTCACACTGAAGCTTTCTTT. It yields the protein CASAFAAGDGHTEAFF. This chain connects TRBV7-9 to TRBJ1-1, with D possibly matching TRBD1 (5 bases). Germline assignment: CDR1 SEHNR and CDR2 FQNEAQ (reference sequence). V shed 8 bases and J shed 3 bases, with 22 bases lying between them. This CDR3 is 16 amino acids long.

This chain connects TRBV29-1 to TRBJ2-1; D is unclear. This CDR3 has 12 amino acids. V lost 0 bases, J lost 4 bases, and 4 bases lay in between. Germline CDR1 reads SQVTM; CDR2 reads ANQGSEA. CDR3 amino acids: CSVEDGYNEQFF. The CDR3 nucleotides read TGCAGCGTTGAAGATGGATACAATGAGCAGTTCTTC.

This clonotype was counted ten times or more. The V gene is TRBV28, the J gene TRBJ2-3; a possible D gene is TRBD1 (5 bases). Germline assignment: CDR1 MDHEN and CDR2 SYDVKM. The V and J ends lost 2 bases and 4 bases respectively, with 13 bases between them. The CDR3 covers 15 residues. The DNA for the CDR3 is TGTGCCAGCAGTTTAGGGGCTCTTCGGTCAGATACGCAGTATTTT. This encodes CASSLGALRSDTQYF.

This chain connects TRBV20-1 to TRBJ1-2, with D maybe TRBD1 (6 bases). This CDR3 is 14 amino acids long. V was shortened by 0 bases and J by 7 bases, with 15 bases between the two germline ends. Looked up from germline, CDR1 is DFQATT and CDR2 is SNEGSKA (reference sequence). CDR3 coding DNA: TGCAGTGCTAGAGATCTTAGAACAGGGTTTGGCTACACCTTC. Residues: CSARDLRTGFGYTF.

This clonotype was counted between two and nine times. The rearrangement uses TRBV28 and TRBJ2-7; TRBD2 aligns across 10 bases. After removal of 4 bases from V and 5 bases from J, the junction contained 5 bases not matched to a gene. The CDR3 extends over 14 amino acids. Germline CDR1 reads MDHEN; CDR2 reads SYDVKM. CDR3 sequence reads: CASSSSGSSDEQYF. The DNA of the CDR3 is TGTGCCAGCAGTTCTAGCGGGAGTTCGGACGAGCAGTACTTC.

J is TRBJ1-1 and V is TRBV5-1; D remains unclear. Trimming stripped 4 bases from V and 6 bases from J, with 16 bases between. CDR1 and CDR2 from the germline V gene are SGHRS and YFSETQ. The CDR3 consists of 14 residues. CDR3 residues: CASSTRRDLSEAFF. In DNA, the CDR3 is TGCGCCAGCAGCACCCGACGGGATCTCTCTGAAGCTTTCTTT.